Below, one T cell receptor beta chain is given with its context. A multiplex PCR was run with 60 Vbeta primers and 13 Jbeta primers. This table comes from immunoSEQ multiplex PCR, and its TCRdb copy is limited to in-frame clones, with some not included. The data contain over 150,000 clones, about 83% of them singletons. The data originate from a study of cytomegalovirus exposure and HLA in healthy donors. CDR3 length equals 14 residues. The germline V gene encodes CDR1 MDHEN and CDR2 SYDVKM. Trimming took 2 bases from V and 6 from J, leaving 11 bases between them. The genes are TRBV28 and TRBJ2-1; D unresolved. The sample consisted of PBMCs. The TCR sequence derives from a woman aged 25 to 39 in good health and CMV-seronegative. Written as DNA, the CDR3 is TGTGCCAGCAGTTTAGGGCCGAATTCCAATGAGCAGTTCTTC. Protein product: CASSLGPNSNEQFF.